This T cell receptor (beta chain) was identified during a study of T cell repertoires in ileal Crohn's disease. Whole-study context: Approximately 35% were active smokers at surgery; median disease duration was 7.9 years.

The CDR3 runs 16 residues. The germline V gene has CDR1 LNHDA and CDR2 SQIVND (reference sequence). With 3 bases clipped from V and 2 bases from J, the junction kept 6 bases outside the gene matches. Clones were read by immunoSEQ multiplex PCR, and TCRdb kept only the in-frame ones, dropping some. In the table there are around 33,000 clones, 80% of which are singletons. V gene TRBV19 combines with J gene TRBJ1-5, with 8 bases matching TRBD1. The sample was ileal tissue. The TCR comes from an adult with Crohn's disease. The CDR3 DNA reads TGTGCCAGTAGTATCCAGGGGGCTTCGGGCAATCAGCCCCAGCATTTT. Protein product: CASSIQGASGNQPQHF.